This T cell receptor beta chain was identified during a study of beta chain features in type 1 diabetes. Study-wide findings and caveats: Within the patient group, naive, central memory and Treg TCRB repertoires appeared more similar to each other than within healthy donors. Researchers cautioned that cDNA sequencing could over-represent cells with high TCR expression.

Worth noting for this clone: Its antigen is not identified.

V was trimmed by 8 bases and J by 4 bases, leaving 18 bases between them. CDR3 length equals 15 residues. The germline gives CDR1 MDHEN, CDR2 SYDVKM. The study reverse transcribed the entire isolated RNA, so it sequenced expressed TCRB transcripts. Sequencing used immunoSEQ multiplex PCR; TCRdb keeps in-frame clones, though not all of them. The data show 900,000 or so clones, roughly 15% seen once. The sample taken for sequencing was naive CD4+ T cells from blood. The clonotype was recovered from a woman under 30 in good health. V usage is TRBV28 and J usage is TRBJ2-1; D may be TRBD2 (5 bases). The CDR3: CASLSLTGNYNEQFF. The CDR3 region has the DNA TGTGCCAGCCTCTCTCTAACCGGGAATTACAATGAGCAGTTCTTC. Looking up the rest from reference TRBV28 and TRBJ2-1 gives the full variable domain: DVKVTQSSRYLVKRTGEKVFLECVQDMDHENMFWYRQDPGLGLRLIYFSYDVKMKEKGDIPEGYSVSREKKERFSLILESASTNQTSMYLCASLSLTGNYNEQFFGPGTRLTVL.